These 15 T cell receptor beta chains originate from one sample sequenced in a study of CD8+ T cells in alopecia areata. RNA extraction and reverse transcription yielded cDNA as sequencing template. Libraries were prepared by immunoSEQ multiplex PCR; TCRdb keeps only in-frame clonotypes and omits some of them. The table records more than 95,000 clones, around 48% of them present only once. Sequences were obtained from NKG2D-low CD8+ T cells sorted from blood. Receptor source: a human donor with alopecia areata.

The genes are TRBV7-9 and TRBJ2-7; no definite D call. The CDR3 covers 13 residues. CDR1 SEHNR and CDR2 FQNEAQ come from the germline V gene (reference sequence). Deletions cut 3 bases from V and 5 bases from J, with 11 bases between. In nucleotides, the CDR3 is TGTGCCAGCAGCTTCGGGTCTGCCGACGAGCAGTACTTC. This gives the protein CASSFGSADEQYF.

Turning to this clone: This same CDR3 is encoded by further DNA sequences in the sample. J is TRBJ2-7 and V is TRBV11-2, with 8 bases matching TRBD1. CDR1 and CDR2 from the germline V gene are SGHAT and FQNNGV. The CDR3 has 14 residues. V trimming: 1 base; J trimming: 4 bases; junction bases outside the gene matches: 3. CDR3 sequence: CASSLGTGSYEQYF. CDR3 bases: TGTGCCAGCAGCTTAGGGACAGGGTCGTACGAGCAGTACTTC. The full variable domain, with the rest looked up from reference TRBV11-2 and TRBJ2-7, is EAGVAQSPRYKIIEKRQSVAFWCNPISGHATLYWYQQILGQGPKLLIQFQNNGVVDDSQLPKDRFSAERLKGVDSTLKIQPAKLEDSAVYLCASSLGTGSYEQYFGPGTRLTVT.

This clone was counted only a few times. The chain is built from TRBV7-9 and TRBJ1-1, with 8 bases matching TRBD1. In germline, CDR1 is SEHNR, CDR2 FQNEAQ (reference sequence). With 5 bases clipped from V and 4 bases from J, the junction kept 9 bases outside the gene matches. CDR3 length: 15 amino acids. The CDR3 DNA reads TGTGCCAGCAGCCCCTGGACAGGGAGCACCACTGAAGCTTTCTTT. Encoded protein: CASSPWTGSTTEAFF.

The chain joins TRBV29-1 to TRBJ2-3; no reliable D call. This CDR3 spans 13 amino acids. Germline V gene data show CDR1 as SQVTM and CDR2 as ANQGSEA. Between the trimmed V and J ends, which lost 3 bases and 2 bases, there was a span of 9 bases. CDR3 region: CSVDEPFTDTQYF. The CDR3 DNA sequence: TGCAGCGTTGATGAACCCTTCACAGATACGCAGTATTTT.

V usage is TRBV4-1 and J usage is TRBJ2-7; tentatively, D is TRBD2 (5 bases). In germline, CDR1 is MGHRA, CDR2 YSYEKL. Trimming left V 2 bases short and J 3 bases short, with 17 bases between. The CDR3 has 16 residues. The CDR3 sequence: CASSQKSGSPLYEQYF. The CDR3 nucleotides read TGCGCCAGCAGCCAAAAAAGCGGAAGCCCCCTCTACGAGCAGTACTTC.

The rearrangement links TRBV4-1 to TRBJ2-3; perhaps D is TRBD1 or TRBD2 (5 bases each). Trimming took 3 bases from V and 4 from J, leaving 11 bases between them. Germline CDR1 and CDR2: MGHRA and YSYEKL. This CDR3 is 14 amino acids long. The CDR3 is CASSHEGRSDTQYF. Written as DNA, the CDR3 is TGCGCCAGCAGCCATGAGGGGAGATCAGATACGCAGTATTTT.

This sequence joins TRBV27 and TRBJ2-5, with 9 bases identical to TRBD2. The CDR3 sequence is 14 residues long. CDR1 is MNHEY and CDR2 is SMNVEV in the germline V gene (reference sequence). Losses at the gene ends were 5 bases for V and 3 bases for J; bases not matched to a gene: 4. This CDR3 is CASSRRGGKETQYF. CDR3 DNA: TGTGCCAGCAGTAGGCGGGGGGGCAAAGAGACCCAGTACTTC.

The chain is built from TRBV30 and TRBJ1-2; 7 bases align to TRBD1. From germline, CDR1 is GTSNPN and CDR2 SVGIG (reference sequence). CDR3 length: 14 residues. V lost 8 bases to trimming and J lost 6 bases; unmatched junction nucleotides: 15. CDR3 bases: TGTGCCAGCTATGCTTACAGGGGAGTAGATGGCTACACCTTC. Translation gives CASYAYRGVDGYTF.

This clone has a handful of counts. This chain connects TRBV29-1 to TRBJ2-7; D is perhaps TRBD2 (5 bases). V was cut by 1 base and J by 3 bases, with 7 bases left in between. CDR3 length: 12 amino acids. Germline V gene lookup returns CDR1 SQVTM and CDR2 ANQGSEA. Here the CDR3 reads CSVEGTDYEQYF. For the CDR3, the DNA is TGCAGCGTTGAAGGGACTGACTACGAGCAGTACTTC.

The chain links TRBV7-9 to TRBJ2-3, with 8 bases identical to TRBD1. Germline CDR1 reads SEHNR; CDR2 reads FQNEAQ (reference sequence). V trimming: 2 bases; J trimming: 3 bases; junction bases outside the gene matches: 4. This CDR3 region has 15 residues. This chain's CDR3 is CASSLWTGSTDTQYF. CDR3 coding DNA: TGTGCCAGCAGCTTATGGACAGGGAGTACAGATACGCAGTATTTT. The variable domain in full, with the rest retrieved from reference TRBV7-9 and TRBJ2-3, is DTGVSQNPRHKITKRGQNVTFRCDPISEHNRLYWYRQTLGQGPEFLTYFQNEAQLEKSRLLSDRFSAERPKGSFSTLEIQRTEQGDSAMYLCASSLWTGSTDTQYFGPGTRLTVL.

The chain uses TRBV29-1 and TRBJ2-7, with D tentatively TRBD2 (5 bases). CDR1 is SQVTM, CDR2 ANQGSEA, per germline. The CDR3 length is 14 residues. Trimming removed 0 bases at V and 6 bases at J, with 15 bases between. CDR3: CSVEEGLASGEQYF. The CDR3 DNA sequence: TGCAGCGTTGAAGAAGGGCTAGCATCTGGCGAGCAGTACTTC.

CDR3 region: CASSFGHRAFF. DNA for the CDR3: TGTGCCAGCAGCTTTGGACACAGGGCTTTCTTT. This chain uses TRBV5-6 with TRBJ1-1; D might be TRBD1 (5 bases). Between the trimmed V and J ends, which lost 2 bases and 11 bases, there was a span of 10 bases. The CDR3 has 11 amino acids. The V gene's germline CDR1 is SGHDT and CDR2 YYEEEE.

V and J are TRBV9 and TRBJ2-3; 13 nucleotides match TRBD2. Germline CDR1 SGDLS, CDR2 YYNGEE. V lost 3 bases, J lost 3 bases, and 1 base stayed unmatched. This CDR3 is 15 amino acids long. In DNA form, the CDR3 reads TGTGCCAGCAGCGGGACTAGCGGGAGTACAGATACGCAGTATTTT. Translated, it gives CASSGTSGSTDTQYF.

This clone appeared a single time. The V gene is TRBV5-6, the J gene TRBJ2-1; D is undetermined. V was trimmed by 1 base and J by 7 bases, leaving 9 bases between them. Germline CDR1 and CDR2: SGHDT and YYEEEE. The CDR3 length is 13 residues. CDR3 sequence (DNA): TGTGCCAGCAGCTTGTACGGCGGAAATGAGCAGTTCTTC. This sequence encodes CASSLYGGNEQFF.

The CDR3 sequence is CSVEPVEGQPLLEQYF. In DNA, the CDR3 is TGCAGCGTTGAACCGGTTGAGGGACAACCCCTCTTAGAGCAGTACTTC. This chain uses TRBV29-1 with TRBJ2-7; perhaps TRBD1 as D (6 bases). V shed 2 bases and J shed 7 bases, with 24 bases lying between them. The CDR3 is 16 residues long. The germline gives CDR1 SQVTM, CDR2 ANQGSEA.